This T cell receptor beta chain is drawn from a study of lung T cells in sarcoidosis with Löfgren's syndrome. By share, this clonotype ranks as medium-sized. V lost 5 bases and J lost 0, with 4 bases in between. The CDR3 spans 12 residues. TCRdb ran MiXCR on the reads and lists one entry per CDR3 protein. Among several thousand distinct CDR3 sequences listed, about 20% were seen once. Input material: CD4+ T cells from bronchoalveolar lavage. The origin of this receptor is a human donor with sarcoidosis (Löfgren's syndrome or another form), or a control subject (not recorded which). V and J are TRBV12-3 or TRBV12-4 and TRBJ1-1; D unclear. The CDR3: CASSKLNTEAFF. The CDR3 DNA reads as TGTGCCAGCAGTAAACTGAACACTGAAGCTTTCTTT.